This T cell receptor beta chain derives from a study of prognosis after radiotherapy for stage I lung cancer. Germline V CDR1 and CDR2: SGHAT, FQDESV (reference sequence). The CDR3 is 14 residues long, ends included. Multiplex PCR, run in two rounds, amplified TCR beta CDR3 from genomic DNA. First-round PCR, the initial amplification, used primers specific to each TRBV and TRBJ gene. TCRdb called the multiplex PCR reads again in MiXCR, with one record for every CDR3 protein. The sample shows tens of thousands of distinct CDR3 sequences, roughly two fifths of them seen only once. On this clonotype: This CDR3 fails to terminate in the conserved phenylalanine or tryptophan, so it likely reflects a read error. The limits of the CDR3 on the DNA are not certain, so only TCRdb's listed CDR3 is given.

J is TRBJ2-7 and V is TRBV11-1; the table assigns TRBD1, which was not confirmed against the DNA. The receptor comes from a donor older than 45 with non-small cell lung cancer. The sample was PBMCs, taken before or after stereotactic body radiation therapy (not recorded which). The CDR3 region is CASSVGQGRDEQYS.